The clone carrying this T cell receptor (beta chain) has a single count. The antigen is unknown. Germline CDR1 is MNHEY and CDR2 is SMNVEV (reference sequence). Trimming pared 3 bases from V and 2 bases from J, leaving 8 bases between. The CDR3 totals 13 residues. This sample was taken from a study of OX40 agonist ivuxolimab in advanced cancers. Study as a whole: Ivuxolimab is an agonistic anti-OX40 (CD134) antibody, and patients were treated with it. Study findings and constraints: Compared with CD4+, CD8+ T cells on average had more expanded clones.

TCRdb's table, derived via immunoSEQ multiplex PCR, lists solely in-frame clones and lacks some. The table records some 11,000 clones, over 60% of them present only once. The TCR comes from an adult with an advanced solid tumor such as melanoma, head and neck, liver or kidney cancer. The chain recombines TRBV27 with TRBJ2-7; D remains unclear. The material was CD4+ or CD8+ T cells sorted from blood, obtained in a trial of the OX40 agonist ivuxolimab. CDR3 coding DNA: TGTGCCAGCAGTTTGCGATTTCCCTACGAGCAGTACTTC. It is translated as CASSLRFPYEQYF.